This T cell receptor beta chain came from a study of blood T cell repertoires in COVID-19. Original processing methods: Reference gene primer amplification gave nucleated cell count estimates. The method was immunoSEQ multiplex PCR; TCRdb's version includes in-frame clones alone and lacks a portion of them. V and J calls and clone size are as listed in that table; D and trimming were resolved from the DNA. The sample lists just over 95,000 clones, 82% occurring once. CDR3 length: 13 amino acids. Germline V gene lookup returns CDR1 SGHDT and CDR2 YYEEEE. Trimming shortened V by 4 bases and J by 7 bases, and 11 bases separated the two germline ends.

The sample was peripheral blood. This sequence joins TRBV5-6 and TRBJ1-4, with a tentative D call TRBD1 (5 bases). This TCR derives from an elderly man with acute or convalescent COVID-19. The chain's CDR3 is CASSGQGGEKLFF. The CDR3 DNA sequence: TGTGCCAGCAGCGGGCAGGGAGGTGAAAAACTGTTTTTT.